This T cell receptor (beta chain) was obtained from a study of vaccination effects on CD4 cells after COVID-19. On the study more broadly: In culture with approximately 10 IU/ml IL-2 and around 10 ug/ml peptides, PBMC were grown at roughly 2 million per well.

On this clone itself: The antigen is not known.

Profiled with immunoSEQ multiplex PCR; TCRdb holds only in-frame clones, not every one. The sample contains roughly 30,000 clones, around 79% of which appear only once. CDR3 length: 14 residues. Trimming cost V 1 base and J 1 base, with 7 bases left between them. Germline lookup yields CDR1 LGHDT and CDR2 YNNKEL (reference sequence). Following culture for under 12 days, CD4+ T cells were isolated. According to PCR results, the person was infected with SARS-CoV-2 between March and December 2020. Participants received two doses of either the BNT162b2 or mRNA-1273 vaccine. Study findings and constraints: Spike-reactive clones found after vaccination in convalescents were mainly new vaccine-induced clones.

Sample: CD4+ T cells from PBMCs cultured without peptide, taken after COVID-19 vaccination. The receptor was derived from a human donor who had a prior SARS-CoV-2 infection. The chain carries TRBV3-1 (or the pseudogene TRBV3-2) and TRBJ1-2; D ambiguous. The CDR3 loop reads CASSQGIDNYGYTF. CDR3 in DNA: TGTGCCAGCAGCCAAGGCATCGATAACTATGGCTACACCTTC.